A selection of T cell receptor beta chains follows, all from one sample in a study of radiotherapy plus CTLA-4 blockade in lung cancer. Sequenced by immunoSEQ multiplex PCR; TCRdb stores in-frame clones only, minus some. This sample has tens of thousands of clones, with under 85% found just once. Sequenced here: peripheral blood, sampled from a patient treated with radiotherapy plus ipilimumab. All receptors derive from a human donor with non-small cell lung cancer who had stable disease on radiotherapy plus ipilimumab. The CDR3 runs from the conserved cysteine through the conserved F or W. Each record gives: clone size, J gene, V gene, D gene, CDR3 protein, CDR3 DNA. The D gene is left open where the match is weak. Part of the rows lack a size; the others show once, few, many or a class for expanded clones.

-,TRBJ2-1,TRBV7-2,-,CASSLDLDEQFF,TGTGCCAGCAGCCTAGACTTGGATGAGCAGTTCTTC
-,TRBJ2-7,TRBV9,-,CASSVGYGQVYEQYF,TGTGCCAGCAGCGTAGGCTATGGACAAGTCTACGAGCAGTACTTC
-,TRBJ1-1,TRBV18,TRBD1,CASSPGQEEYTEAFF,TGTGCCAGCTCACCGGGACAGGAGGAATACACTGAAGCTTTCTTT
once,TRBJ1-1,TRBV14,-,CASSQVIHRNTEAFF,TGTGCCAGCAGCCAAGTTATCCATAGGAACACTGAAGCTTTCTTT
few,TRBJ1-2,TRBV2,TRBD1,CASSSLPTGGYGYTF,TGTGCCAGCAGTTCTTTACCGACAGGGGGCTATGGCTACACCTTC
few,TRBJ1-1,TRBV18,-,CASSPDGWAEAFF,TGTGCCAGCTCACCAGACGGGTGGGCCGAAGCTTTCTTT
medium-sized,TRBJ1-2,TRBV29-1,TRBD1,CSVEDGTGPYTF,TGCAGCGTTGAAGACGGGACAGGGCCGTACACCTTC
-,TRBJ2-7,TRBV4-1,-,CASSQEPAVSSYEQYF,TGCGCCAGCAGCCAAGAACCAGCGGTTAGCTCCTACGAGCAGTACTTC
-,TRBJ2-7,TRBV7-2,-,CASSFGSTAYEQYF,TGTGCCAGCAGCTTCGGGAGTACCGCCTACGAGCAGTACTTC
-,TRBJ1-4,TRBV27,-,CASSFNGGLGEKLFF,TGTGCCAGCAGTTTTAACGGGGGATTAGGAGAAAAACTGTTTTTT
-,TRBJ2-2,TRBV6-4,-,CASSDVSGRLNTGELFF,TGTGCCAGCAGTGATGTTTCGGGCCGGCTTAACACCGGGGAGCTGTTTTTT
-,TRBJ1-1,TRBV21-1,-,CASTLDRNPFLTEAFF,TGTGCCAGCACCCTCGACAGGAATCCTTTTCTCACTGAAGCTTTCTTT
-,TRBJ1-1,TRBV12-5,-,CASALGQSNTEAFF,TGTGCTAGTGCCCTCGGACAGTCGAACACTGAAGCTTTCTTT
-,TRBJ2-1,TRBV11-2,TRBD2,CASSTGTSWVVDEQFF,TGTGCCAGCAGCACCGGGACTAGCTGGGTCGTCGATGAGCAGTTCTTC
-,TRBJ2-7,TRBV5-1,-,CASSRGSFYEQYF,TGCGCCAGCAGCCGGGGTTCTTTCTACGAGCAGTACTTC
-,TRBJ2-7,TRBV19,-,CASSMARRATRYEQYF,TGTGCCAGTAGTATGGCCCGAAGGGCAACTCGATACGAGCAGTACTTC
-,TRBJ2-7,TRBV5-4,TRBD1,CASTLGGTGSYEQYF,TGTGCCAGCACTCTTGGAGGGACAGGTTCCTACGAGCAGTACTTC
few,TRBJ1-1,TRBV18,-,CASSPLTANTEAFF,TGTGCCAGCTCACCACTAACAGCGAACACTGAAGCTTTCTTT
-,TRBJ1-1,TRBV27,-,CASSPGANTEAFF,TGTGCCAGCAGTCCGGGGGCCAACACTGAAGCTTTCTTT
-,TRBJ2-5,TRBV29-1,TRBD1,CSVEDGGTGRSETQYF,TGCAGCGTTGAAGATGGCGGGACAGGGAGAAGTGAGACCCAGTACTTC
-,TRBJ2-1,TRBV11-2,TRBD2,CASSLARTSVYNEQFF,TGTGCCAGCAGCTTAGCTCGGACTAGCGTTTACAATGAGCAGTTCTTC
-,TRBJ2-2,TRBV7-3,TRBD2,CASSLGSGRSNTGELFF,TGTGCCAGCAGCTTGGGTAGCGGGAGATCAAACACCGGGGAGCTGTTTTTT
-,TRBJ1-1,TRBV19,-,CASRDYTEAFF,TGTGCCAGTCGGGACTACACTGAAGCTTTCTTT
-,TRBJ2-7,TRBV6-1,TRBD1,CASVATGGYEQYF,TGTGCCAGCGTCGCGACAGGGGGCTACGAGCAGTACTTC
-,TRBJ2-7,TRBV11-1,TRBD1,CASSRKKGGQRGEQYF,TGTGCCAGCAGCCGAAAAAAAGGGGGCCAGAGAGGCGAGCAGTACTTC